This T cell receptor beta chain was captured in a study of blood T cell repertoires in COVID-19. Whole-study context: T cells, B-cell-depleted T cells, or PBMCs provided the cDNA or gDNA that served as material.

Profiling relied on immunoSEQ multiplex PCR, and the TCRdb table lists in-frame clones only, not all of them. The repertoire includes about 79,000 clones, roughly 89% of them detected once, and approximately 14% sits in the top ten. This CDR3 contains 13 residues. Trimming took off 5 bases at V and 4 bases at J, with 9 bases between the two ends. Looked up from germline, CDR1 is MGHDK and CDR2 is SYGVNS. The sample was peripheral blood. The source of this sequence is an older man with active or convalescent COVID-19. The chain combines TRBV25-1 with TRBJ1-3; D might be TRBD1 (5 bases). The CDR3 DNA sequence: TGTGCCAGCAGTCCACGACAGGGAAACACCATATATTTT. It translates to CASSPRQGNTIYF.